A selection of T cell receptor beta chains follows, all from one sample in a study of T-cell memory formation after mild COVID-19. Each CDR3 protein gets one entry after TCRdb re-called the 5' RACE reads with MiXCR. The data show approximately 210,000 distinct CDR3 sequences, around 18% seen once. The specimen was PBMCs or a T cell subset sorted from them (not recorded which). The receptors originated from an adult woman who had mild COVID-19 (a few samples of this study predate the infection). Cell type and time point are not known. The CDR3 runs from the conserved cysteine through the conserved F or W. The order of the fields is V gene, D gene, J gene, clone size, CDR3 protein, CDR3 DNA. The D gene is left open where the match is weak. The listing skips clone size in some rows; elsewhere it reads once, few, many or a size class.

TRBV10-3	-	TRBJ2-7	-	CAISDLGRGNEQYF	TGTGCCATCAGTGATCTTGGCAGGGGCAACGAGCAGTACTTC
TRBV4-2	-	TRBJ1-4	few	CASSQETWDTNEKLFF	TGTGCCAGCAGCCAAGAAACGTGGGACACAAATGAAAAACTGTTTTTT
TRBV3-1	-	TRBJ1-2	once	CASSITGNYGYTF	TGTGCCAGCAGTATTACAGGGAACTATGGCTACACCTTC
TRBV5-1	TRBD2	TRBJ2-3	many	CASSSGLAGRTDTQYF	TGCGCCAGCAGCTCGGGACTAGCGGGGCGCACAGATACGCAGTATTTT
TRBV5-1	TRBD2	TRBJ2-3	few	CASSLESSGRALTDTQYF	TGCGCCAGCAGCTTGGAGAGTAGCGGGAGGGCCCTCACAGATACGCAGTATTTT
TRBV6-2/TRBV6-3	TRBD2	TRBJ2-4	-	CASRDRTSLSKNIQYF	TGTGCCAGCAGAGACCGGACTAGCCTCTCCAAAAACATTCAGTACTTC
TRBV5-5	-	TRBJ2-1	-	CASSFGASYNEQFF	TGTGCCAGCAGCTTCGGGGCGTCCTACAATGAGCAGTTCTTC
TRBV11-2	-	TRBJ2-3	-	CASSVISRGSDTQYF	TGTGCCAGCAGTGTTATCTCTCGGGGTTCAGATACGCAGTATTTT
TRBV19	TRBD1	TRBJ2-7	-	CASSKTSTGNEQYF	TGTGCCAGTAGCAAAACTTCGACAGGGAACGAGCAGTACTTC
TRBV4-2	TRBD2	TRBJ2-3	few	CASSQEPSGRTIDTQYF	TGTGCCAGCAGCCAAGAACCCAGCGGGAGAACGATAGATACGCAGTATTTT
TRBV3-1	-	TRBJ1-1	few	CASSQPLGKQEGTEAFF	TGTGCCAGCAGCCAACCCCTAGGAAAACAGGAGGGCACTGAAGCTTTCTTT
TRBV5-1	-	TRBJ1-1	-	CASSSGTSEAFF	TGCGCCAGCAGCTCCGGGACCTCTGAAGCTTTCTTT
TRBV7-2	-	TRBJ2-1	-	CASSSKPYNEQFF	TGTGCCAGCAGCTCTAAGCCTTACAATGAGCAGTTCTTC
TRBV7-9	TRBD2	TRBJ2-1	-	CASRGLADYNEQFF	TGTGCCAGCCGAGGACTAGCGGACTACAATGAGCAGTTCTTC
TRBV7-9	-	TRBJ2-7	-	CASSSVGGATRGTGEQYF	TGTGCCAGCAGCTCCGTAGGGGGGGCAACCCGTGGGACGGGCGAGCAGTACTTC
TRBV2	TRBD1	TRBJ2-7	few	CASSATGGGYEQYF	TGTGCCAGCAGCGCCACAGGGGGAGGTTACGAGCAGTACTTC